The 27 T cell receptor beta chains listed next were all sequenced from one sample in a study of shared clonotypes between healthy human individuals. Sequenced by immunoSEQ multiplex PCR; TCRdb stores in-frame clones only, minus some. This sample carries roughly 2.2 million clones, roughly 93% of them seen once, and the ten largest clones take approximately 0.4%. The sample was naive CD4+ T cells from PBMCs. Described subset: CD45RA+ positively selected. Receptors originate from a young man in good health. Some clones in this sample may be carry-over from other donors' samples.

The chain employs TRBV28 and TRBJ2-3; the match to TRBD1 covers 11 bases. CDR3 length: 17 residues. The junction had 7 bases not matched to a gene; V was cut back by 5 bases and J by 0 bases. Germline assignment: CDR1 MDHEN and CDR2 SYDVKM. The CDR3 sequence is CASSGYGTGGSTDTQYF. CDR3 coding DNA: TGTGCCAGCAGTGGATACGGGACAGGGGGTAGCACAGATACGCAGTATTTT.

Concerning this clone itself: This same CDR3 is encoded by further DNA sequences in the sample. The rearrangement links TRBV5-1 to TRBJ2-2; the D gene is possibly TRBD2 (5 bases). Trimming cost V 4 bases and J 0 bases, with 7 bases left between them. This CDR3 has 14 residues. Germline assignment: CDR1 SGHRS and CDR2 YFSETQ. The CDR3 here is CASSTGTNTGELFF. In DNA form, the CDR3 reads TGCGCCAGCAGCACCGGGACGAACACCGGGGAGCTGTTTTTT.

This clone was seen just once. The rearrangement joins TRBV7-3 to TRBJ2-1, with a tentative D call TRBD2 (6 bases). Trimming stripped 2 bases from V and 8 bases from J, with 13 bases between. The V gene's germline CDR1 is SGHTA and CDR2 FQGTGA. The CDR3 consists of 14 residues. Written as DNA, the CDR3 is TGTGCCAGCAGCTTATCGGAGGGTGGGTATGAGCAGTTCTTC. Protein sequence: CASSLSEGGYEQFF.

The chain employs TRBV10-3 and TRBJ1-5, with D perhaps TRBD1 (5 bases). The CDR3 is 16 residues long. CDR1 is ENHRY, CDR2 SYGVKD, per germline. Trimming took 3 bases from V and 0 from J, leaving 12 bases between them. The CDR3 sequence is CAISEGGGFSNQPQHF. CDR3 coding DNA: TGTGCCATCAGTGAAGGTGGGGGGTTTAGCAATCAGCCCCAGCATTTT.

This clone was recorded only once. The V call is TRBV28, the J call TRBJ2-1, with 8 bases that match TRBD2. The J segment lost 9 bases and the V segment lost 5 bases, leaving 6 bases of the junction unmatched. The CDR3 covers 13 residues. CDR1 is MDHEN and CDR2 is SYDVKM in the germline V gene. CDR3: CASSPSGRGEQFF. The CDR3 DNA reads as TGTGCCAGCAGTCCCAGCGGGAGAGGTGAGCAGTTCTTC.

On this clone: The same CDR3 arises from other DNA sequences in this sample as well. The chain is built from TRBV5-6 and TRBJ2-7, with D perhaps matching TRBD2 (5 bases). V dropped 4 bases and J dropped 0 bases, with 8 bases sitting between them. This CDR3 is 13 amino acids long. CDR1 is SGHDT, CDR2 YYEEEE, per germline. The CDR3 is CASSAGRSYEQYF. DNA for the CDR3: TGTGCCAGCAGCGCGGGCCGCTCCTACGAGCAGTACTTC.

As DNA, the CDR3 is TGTGCCAGCCCACTTCGCCGACAGGACCTCCGCACAGATACGCAGTATTTT. It is translated as CASPLRRQDLRTDTQYF. The chain employs TRBV11-3 and TRBJ2-3, with D perhaps matching TRBD1 (6 bases). The V end lost 8 bases, the J end lost 1 base, and 22 bases lay between the germline ends. Germline-derived CDR1 and CDR2 are SGHNT and YENEEA. CDR3 length: 17 residues.

The chain couples TRBV7-2 to TRBJ2-4; D gene unclear. Per germline, CDR1 SGHTA and CDR2 FQGNSA. The germline V and J ends were trimmed by 0 bases and 8 bases, with 11 bases remaining between them. The CDR3 runs 14 residues. CDR3 sequence: CASSLALGSDIQYF. CDR3 coding DNA: TGTGCCAGCAGCTTAGCCTTAGGATCCGACATTCAGTACTTC.

The V call is TRBV27, the J call TRBJ2-1; D assignment may be TRBD1 or TRBD2 (5 bases each). CDR1 and CDR2 (germline): MNHEY, SMNVEV (reference sequence). With 5 bases removed from V and 6 bases from J, the gap between germline ends came to 11 bases. This CDR3 has 13 residues. The CDR3 DNA sequence: TGTGCCAGCAGTAGGGGACCGTTCAATGAGCAGTTCTTC. It translates to CASSRGPFNEQFF.

Points on this clone: Additional DNA sequences in this sample encode the identical CDR3. This sequence joins TRBV28 and TRBJ1-2, with D possibly TRBD1 on 5 matching bases. Trimming cost V 2 bases and J 1 base, with 8 bases left between them. Germline CDR1 and CDR2: MDHEN and SYDVKM. This CDR3 comprises 14 residues. CDR3 nucleotide sequence: TGTGCCAGCAGTTTAGGGCAGGGTAACTATGGCTACACCTTC. Encoded protein: CASSLGQGNYGYTF.

J is TRBJ2-3 and V is TRBV11-2; either TRBD1 or TRBD2 may fit D (5 bases each). This CDR3 contains 16 residues. Germline lookup yields CDR1 SGHAT and CDR2 FQNNGV. The V gene lost 2 bases and the J gene lost 4 bases, with 16 bases spanning the gap. CDR3 protein: CASSLPRPGAADTQYF. The CDR3 DNA sequence: TGTGCCAGCAGCTTACCCCGTCCCGGGGCGGCAGATACGCAGTATTTT.

CDR3 region: CASRWDRDYGYTF. CDR3 sequence (DNA): TGTGCCAGCAGATGGGACAGGGACTATGGCTACACCTTC. The V and J genes are TRBV28 and TRBJ1-2, with TRBD1 identical over 9 bases. Trimming took 6 bases from V and 3 from J; bases not matched to a gene: 2. The CDR3 is made up of 13 amino acids. Germline lookup yields CDR1 MDHEN and CDR2 SYDVKM.

The chain is built from TRBV30 and TRBJ1-1; D perhaps matches TRBD1 (5 bases). Germline loops: CDR1 GTSNPN, CDR2 SVGIG (reference sequence). Trimming left V 5 bases short and J 7 bases short, with 8 bases between. The CDR3 consists of 10 residues. CDR3 region: CAWGTVEAFF. The CDR3 nucleotides are TGTGCCTGGGGGACGGTTGAAGCTTTCTTT.

V gene TRBV10-3 combines with J gene TRBJ2-6; 8 bases are a match to TRBD1. CDR3 length equals 17 residues. Germline CDR1 is ENHRY and CDR2 is SYGVKD. V lost 2 bases and J lost 0; bases outside the gene matches: 3. For the CDR3, the DNA is TGTGCCATCAGTGAGGCAGGGGGCCACTCTGGGGCCAACGTCCTGACTTTC. Translating gives CAISEAGGHSGANVLTF.

V gene TRBV7-3 combines with J gene TRBJ2-1; 7 bases map to TRBD1. This CDR3 has 16 residues. Germline V gene sequence: CDR1 SGHTA, CDR2 FQGTGA. V shed 5 bases and J 2 bases; nucleotides not matched to a gene: 9. CDR3 protein: CASSRQGNPPYNEQFF. The CDR3 DNA follows: TGTGCCAGCAGCCGACAGGGTAACCCCCCCTACAATGAGCAGTTCTTC.

The chain combines TRBV18 with TRBJ2-7, with D hard to call. The V gene lost 3 bases and the J gene lost 7 bases, with 13 bases spanning the gap. CDR3 size: 13 residues. CDR1 KGHSH and CDR2 LQKENI come from the germline V gene. The CDR3 bases are TGTGCCAGCTCACCCAGCCCCTCATGGGAGCAGTACTTC. Amino acid sequence: CASSPSPSWEQYF.

The chain has TRBV28 and TRBJ2-7; 7 nucleotides align to TRBD1. The CDR3 runs to 15 residues. CDR1 and CDR2 from the germline V gene are MDHEN and SYDVKM. V shed 0 bases, J shed 2 bases, and the junction held 4 bases outside the gene matches. The CDR3 nucleotides are TGTGCCAGCAGTTTATGGACAGGGACCCCCTACGAGCAGTACTTC. This gives the protein CASSLWTGTPYEQYF. The full variable domain, in which reference TRBV28 and TRBJ2-7 provide the parts outside the CDR3, is DVKVTQSSRYLVKRTGEKVFLECVQDMDHENMFWYRQDPGLGLRLIYFSYDVKMKEKGDIPEGYSVSREKKERFSLILESASTNQTSMYLCASSLWTGTPYEQYFGPGTRLTVT.

V usage is TRBV9 and J usage is TRBJ2-7; D is perhaps TRBD2 (6 bases). The CDR3 consists of 14 residues. Germline values: CDR1 SGDLS, CDR2 YYNGEE. The ends were cut back, 4 bases at V and 6 bases at J, with 17 bases in the middle. In nucleotides, the CDR3 is TGTGCCAGCAGCCTCAGTCCCCTCGGGGGCGAGCAGTACTTC. Translating gives CASSLSPLGGEQYF.

The chain carries TRBV28 and TRBJ2-1, with 7 nucleotides matching TRBD2. The CDR3 consists of 14 residues. V gave up 6 bases and J gave up 7 bases; unmatched junction bases: 9. Germline V gene data show CDR1 as MDHEN and CDR2 as SYDVKM. The CDR3 is CASRRPLAWNEQFF. The DNA for the CDR3 is TGTGCCAGCAGGAGACCACTAGCGTGGAATGAGCAGTTCTTC.

The chain has TRBV7-3 and TRBJ2-1, with 7 bases fitting TRBD2. The CDR3 runs 16 residues. Trimming took 6 bases from V and 6 from J; bases not matched to a gene: 14. Germline V gene lookup returns CDR1 SGHTA and CDR2 FQGTGA. The DNA of the CDR3 is TGTGCCAGCAGTTTATCATCCGGGACTACACCCAATGAGCAGTTCTTC. It specifies CASSLSSGTTPNEQFF.

The CDR3 sequence is CASRTGGLYGYTF. DNA for the CDR3: TGTGCCAGCAGGACAGGCGGGCTCTATGGCTACACCTTC. J is TRBJ1-2 and V is TRBV28; possibly TRBD1 for D (6 bases). CDR1 MDHEN and CDR2 SYDVKM come from the germline V gene. This CDR3 comprises 13 residues. V dropped 6 bases and J dropped 4 bases, with 12 bases sitting between them.

The J gene is TRBJ2-3, the V gene TRBV27; 9 bases are shared with TRBD2. Losses at the gene ends were 1 base for V and 4 bases for J; bases not matched to a gene: 6. CDR1 is MNHEY and CDR2 is SMNVEV in the germline V gene (reference sequence). The CDR3 has 16 residues. DNA for the CDR3: TGTGCCAGCAGTTTATTCTGGACTAGCGCCGCAGATACGCAGTATTTT. Its translation: CASSLFWTSAADTQYF.

The V gene is TRBV7-3, the J gene TRBJ2-2, with 8 bases fitting TRBD1. CDR3 length: 16 amino acids. Losses at the gene ends were 5 bases for V and 2 bases for J; bases not matched to a gene: 7. CDR1 is SGHTA and CDR2 is FQGTGA in the germline V gene. The CDR3 protein is CASSAQGAANTGELFF. The CDR3 DNA sequence: TGTGCCAGCAGCGCCCAGGGGGCTGCAAACACCGGGGAGCTGTTTTTT.

This clone was recorded once. This chain connects TRBV28 to TRBJ2-7; the match to TRBD2 covers 10 bases. Germline CDR1 and CDR2: MDHEN and SYDVKM. This CDR3 is 15 amino acids long. With V trimmed by 5 bases and J by 5 bases, 9 bases remained unmatched. The chain's CDR3 is CASSPSLAGAHEQYF. DNA of the CDR3: TGTGCCAGCAGTCCCTCTCTAGCGGGAGCCCACGAGCAGTACTTC.

V and J are TRBV4-2 and TRBJ2-3, with 7 bases that match TRBD2. The ends lost 4 bases at V and 6 bases at J; junction bases unmatched: 13. There are 16 residues in the CDR3. Germline V CDR1 and CDR2: LGHNA, YNFKEQ. The CDR3 nucleotides read TGTGCCAGCAGCCGACTCGGGGCGGGAGTCCCCGATACGCAGTATTTT. Translating it yields CASSRLGAGVPDTQYF.

The genes are TRBV5-1 and TRBJ2-3; D is possibly TRBD2 (6 bases). Trimming removed 3 bases at V and 5 bases at J, with 16 bases between. The CDR3 is 15 residues long. The germline gives CDR1 SGHRS, CDR2 YFSETQ. The CDR3 sequence: CASSSTGPGEDTQYF. For the CDR3, the DNA is TGCGCCAGCAGCTCTACGGGGCCGGGGGAAGATACGCAGTATTTT. The entire variable domain, with the rest obtained from reference TRBV5-1 and TRBJ2-3, is as follows: KAGVTQTPRYLIKTRGQQVTLSCSPISGHRSVSWYQQTPGQGLQFLFEYFSETQRNKGNFPGRFSGRQFSNSRSEMNVSTLELGDSALYLCASSSTGPGEDTQYFGPGTRLTVL.

The CDR3 DNA sequence: TGCAGCGTTCGGGACTTCTCCTACAATGAGCAGTTCTTC. Encoded protein: CSVRDFSYNEQFF. This chain uses TRBV29-1 with TRBJ2-1; the D gene is possibly TRBD2 (6 bases). The CDR3 runs 13 residues. CDR1 SQVTM and CDR2 ANQGSEA come from the germline V gene. V was shortened by 5 bases and J by 0 bases, with 8 bases between the two germline ends.